This is a list of T cell receptor beta chains from one sample in a study of high-grade serous ovarian cancer treatment subgroups. Libraries were prepared by immunoSEQ multiplex PCR; TCRdb keeps only in-frame clonotypes and omits some of them. Of about 7,700 clones listed, 55% to 75% are singletons. Sequenced material: tumor tissue. These receptors were taken from a human donor with high-grade serous ovarian cancer. Both conserved end residues are part of each CDR3. The D gene is left open where the match is weak. The size of a clone is reported for some rows only, either as once, few or many, or as a class for expanded clones.

- | TRBD1 | TRBJ2-7 | TRBV11-3 | TGTGCCAGCAGCTTATGGCAGGACAGGGGCTACGAGCAGTACTTC | CASSLWQDRGYEQYF
- | TRBD2 | TRBJ2-5 | TRBV7-2 | TGTGCCAGCAGCTTAGATAGGACTAGGGAGACCCAGTACTTC | CASSLDRTRETQYF
once | - | TRBJ2-5 | TRBV5-1 | TGCGCCAGCAGCTTGGCACAGCTCCAAGAGACCCAGTACTTC | CASSLAQLQETQYF
- | - | TRBJ1-1 | TRBV5-4 | TGTGCCAGCAATCCACAGGGGAACACTGAAGCTTTCTTT | CASNPQGNTEAFF
- | - | TRBJ2-7 | TRBV7-8 | TGTGCCAGCAGCTTAGCGCTGCAGCTAGCGAGAAACTACGAGCAGTACTTC | CASSLALQLARNYEQYF
- | - | TRBJ2-7 | TRBV18 | TGTGCCAGCTCACCACCGAGCGGGTCGAGCTCCTACGAGCAGTACTTC | CASSPPSGSSSYEQYF
- | - | TRBJ1-2 | TRBV7-6 | TGTGCCAGCTCCCCCGGGAGCTATGGCTACACCTTC | CASSPGSYGYTF
once | TRBD1 | TRBJ2-5 | TRBV25-1 | TGTGCCAGCAGTGGCCTGGACAGGAACCAAGAGACCCAGTACTTC | CASSGLDRNQETQYF
- | - | TRBJ2-7 | TRBV5-5 | TGTGCCAGCATCCTGGGGTACGAGCAGTACTTC | CASILGYEQYF
- | - | TRBJ2-7 | TRBV21-1 | TGTGCCAGCAGCAATCGGAGGACGCTCTACGAGCAGTACTTC | CASSNRRTLYEQYF
few | TRBD1 | TRBJ1-6 | TRBV28 | TGTGCCAGCAGTTCTCCAGGGGGGGAGACCCTCCACTTT | CASSSPGGETLHF
once | - | TRBJ2-2 | TRBV10-3 | TGTGCCATCAGTGATGAGCGTGATACCGGGGAGCTGTTTTTT | CAISDERDTGELFF
- | - | TRBJ2-7 | TRBV7-9 | TGTGCCAGCAGCTTTGCCGAGGGAGAGCAGTACTTC | CASSFAEGEQYF
- | - | TRBJ2-1 | TRBV19 | TGTGCCAGTAGTATAGGTCAAGGCGAGCAGTTCTTC | CASSIGQGEQFF
once | TRBD2 | TRBJ2-7 | TRBV27 | TGTGCCAGCAGTGCCCGACTAGCCCGCTCCTACGAGCAGTACTTC | CASSARLARSYEQYF
- | - | TRBJ2-7 | TRBV7-9 | TGTGCCAGCAGCTTTACAGGGCCAGCCTACGAGCAGTACTTC | CASSFTGPAYEQYF
- | TRBD1 | TRBJ1-1 | TRBV19 | TGTGCCAGTAGTATAGCGCAGGGGGGCACTGAAGCTTTCTTT | CASSIAQGGTEAFF
- | - | TRBJ1-3 | TRBV9 | TGTGCCAGCAGCGTAGAAGGGGATGGAAACACCATATATTTT | CASSVEGDGNTIYF
- | TRBD1 | TRBJ1-2 | TRBV11-1 | TGTGCCAGCAGCGGGACAGGGCGCGACTATGGCTACACCTTC | CASSGTGRDYGYTF
few | TRBD1 | TRBJ1-1 | TRBV6-6 | TGTGCCAGCAGGACAGGGGGCTTGGGTACTGAAGCTTTCTTT | CASRTGGLGTEAFF
- | TRBD2 | TRBJ2-1 | TRBV9 | TGTGCCAGCAGCGCCGGGACTAGCCGATACAATGAGCAGTTCTTC | CASSAGTSRYNEQFF
- | - | TRBJ2-2 | TRBV5-6 | TGTGCCAGCAGACCAGCCGGGACCCACGGGACCGGGGAGCTGTTTTTT | CASRPAGTHGTGELFF